These 6 T cell receptor beta chains were sequenced from one sample in a study of cytomegalovirus exposure and HLA in healthy donors. With 60 Vbeta and 13 Jbeta primers, the PCR was carried out. TCRdb's table, derived via immunoSEQ multiplex PCR, lists solely in-frame clones and lacks some. The table shows around 130,000 clones, with 75% to 85% occurring only once. Sample: PBMCs. The receptor set was obtained from a young woman in good health and CMV-seropositive.

The chain couples TRBV10-3 to TRBJ1-2; TRBD1 agrees at 7 bases. This CDR3 has 17 amino acids. The germline V gene has CDR1 ENHRY and CDR2 SYGVKD. V lost 4 bases to trimming and J lost 2 bases; unmatched junction nucleotides: 13. CDR3 amino acids: CAISGKPRDSENYGYTF. The CDR3 region has the DNA TGTGCCATCAGTGGAAAGCCCCGGGACAGCGAGAACTATGGCTACACCTTC.

J is TRBJ2-4 and V is TRBV5-1; D is undetermined. Between the trimmed V and J ends, which lost 0 bases and 0 bases, there was a span of 10 bases. Germline CDR1 SGHRS, CDR2 YFSETQ. This CDR3 has 16 amino acids. The CDR3 protein is CASSLGLGIAKNIQYF. CDR3 nucleotides: TGCGCCAGCAGCTTGGGTCTAGGAATAGCCAAAAACATTCAGTACTTC.

Comments on this clone: Other DNA sequences in the sample encode the same CDR3. This rearrangement joins TRBV7-6 to TRBJ1-1; TRBD1 aligns across 9 bases. CDR3 length: 14 residues. Per germline, CDR1 SGHVS and CDR2 FNYEAQ. The V and J ends lost 4 bases and 3 bases, in that order; junction bases with no gene match: 3. The CDR3 spells CASSSRDRDTEAFF. The CDR3 nucleotides read TGTGCCAGCAGCTCCCGGGACAGGGACACTGAAGCTTTCTTT. The entire variable domain, with the rest obtained from reference TRBV7-6 and TRBJ1-1, is as follows: GAGVSQSPRYKVTKRGQDVALRCDPISGHVSLYWYRQALGQGPEFLTYFNYEAQQDKSGLPNDRFSAERPEGSISTLTIQRTEQRDSAMYRCASSSRDRDTEAFFGQGTRLTVV.

The rearrangement links TRBV19 to TRBJ1-2; D is possibly TRBD1 (5 bases). V lost 6 bases and J 0 bases, leaving 11 bases between the germline ends. The CDR3 totals 14 residues. Germline CDR1 and CDR2: LNHDA and SQIVND (reference sequence). The CDR3, as DNA: TGTGCCAGTAGACCCGGGACTGCTAACTATGGCTACACCTTC. As protein: CASRPGTANYGYTF.

J is TRBJ2-7 and V is TRBV27, with TRBD2 matching over 9 bases. With 2 bases clipped from V and 0 bases from J, the junction kept 11 bases outside the gene matches. The CDR3 contains 18 residues. The germline gives CDR1 MNHEY, CDR2 SMNVEV (reference sequence). CDR3 DNA: TGTGCCAGCAGTTTACATCGGGGACTAGCTTTAAGCTCCTACGAGCAGTACTTC. As protein: CASSLHRGLALSSYEQYF.

The chain has TRBV6-5 and TRBJ1-2; 7 nucleotides match TRBD1. Germline trimming cut 8 bases from V and 6 bases from J; bases unmatched to any gene: 3. The germline V gene encodes CDR1 MNHEY and CDR2 SVGAGI. The CDR3 is 11 residues long. In nucleotides, the CDR3 is TGTGCCAGCGGACAGGTGGATGGCTACACCTTC. Translated, it gives CASGQVDGYTF.